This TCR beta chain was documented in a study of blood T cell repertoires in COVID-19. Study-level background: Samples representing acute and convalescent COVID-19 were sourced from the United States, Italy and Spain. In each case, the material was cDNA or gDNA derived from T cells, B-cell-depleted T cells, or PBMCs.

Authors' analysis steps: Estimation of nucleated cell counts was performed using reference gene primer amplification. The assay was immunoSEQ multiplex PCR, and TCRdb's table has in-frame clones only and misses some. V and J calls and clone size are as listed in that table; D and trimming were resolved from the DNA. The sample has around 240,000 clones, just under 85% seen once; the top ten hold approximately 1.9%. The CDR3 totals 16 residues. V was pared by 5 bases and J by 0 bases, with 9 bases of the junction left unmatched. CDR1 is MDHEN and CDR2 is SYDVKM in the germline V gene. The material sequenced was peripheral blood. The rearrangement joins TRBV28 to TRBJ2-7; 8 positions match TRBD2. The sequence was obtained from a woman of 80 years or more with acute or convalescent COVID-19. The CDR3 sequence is CASSEYSLAVSYEQYF. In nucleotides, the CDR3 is TGTGCCAGCAGTGAATACTCACTAGCGGTCTCCTACGAGCAGTACTTC.